This T cell receptor (beta chain) was captured in a study of blood T cell repertoires in COVID-19. Study as a whole: Sources were T cells, B-cell-depleted T cells, or PBMCs; the material itself was cDNA or gDNA.

In the original workflow: From reference gene primer amplification, estimates of nucleated cell counts were derived. The assay was immunoSEQ multiplex PCR, and TCRdb's table has in-frame clones only and misses some. The DNA was the basis for D and trimming; V, J and clone size are from that table. The sample holds about 190,000 clones, around 78% seen once. The sample holds a few counts of this clone. The CDR3 totals 17 residues. CDR1 SGHRS and CDR2 YFSETQ come from the germline V gene. The trim removed 0 bases at V and 6 bases at J, leaving 12 bases unmatched. This clonotype was sampled from a woman of 80 years or more with active or convalescent COVID-19. V gene TRBV5-1 combines with J gene TRBJ2-3; 8 bases are shared with TRBD2. Specimen: peripheral blood. The CDR3 DNA sequence: TGCGCCAGCAGCTTGGCCTATCTCGGGGGGGGCCTGGATACGCAGTATTTT. It is translated as CASSLAYLGGGLDTQYF.